The 24 T cell receptor beta chains in this list originate from one sample, sequenced in a study of blood T cells in healthy people across ages. A sample-barcoded 5' primer and a J-beta primer mix were used in a second PCR of about 6 to 12 cycles. MiXCR, applied by TCRdb to the 5' RACE reads, yields one record per CDR3 protein. The sample includes a few hundred thousand distinct CDR3 sequences, about 25% seen only once; the top ten take over 3.5%. These records were also assigned to another study, of T cells of mothers and their children.

The sequenced sample consisted of blood. Receptor source: a boy aged 2-15 years in good health.

This clonotype was detected only a few times. The chain uses TRBV7-9 and TRBJ1-1; 7 positions match TRBD1. Germline assignment: CDR1 SEHNR and CDR2 FQNEAQ (reference sequence). The V segment lost 5 bases and the J segment 4 bases; nucleotides outside the gene matches: 7. This CDR3 region has 14 residues. The CDR3 sequence is CASSDRDQGTEAFF. The CDR3 DNA sequence: TGTGCCAGCAGCGACAGGGACCAGGGCACTGAAGCTTTCTTT.

The chain couples TRBV27 to TRBJ2-5; the match to TRBD1 covers 8 bases. The J call is doubtful: the DNA matches TRBJ2-7 better. The CDR3 is made up of 13 amino acids. Germline values: CDR1 MNHEY, CDR2 SMNVEV (reference sequence). This CDR3 reads CATSGGNSYEQYF. CDR3 DNA: TGTGCCACGTCAGGGGGCAACTCCTACGAGCAGTACTTC.

The chain links TRBV3-1 to TRBJ2-3; 11 nucleotides line up with TRBD2. The germline V gene has CDR1 LGHDT and CDR2 YNNKEL (reference sequence). V lost 5 bases to trimming and J lost 2 bases; unmatched junction nucleotides: 6. The CDR3 extends over 16 amino acids. The CDR3: CASSTTSGGYTDTQYF. Here the CDR3 DNA reads TGTGCCAGCAGCACCACTAGCGGGGGATACACAGATACGCAGTATTTT.

The V call is TRBV9, the J call TRBJ2-7, with 7 bases lining up with TRBD2. CDR3 size: 15 residues. The V gene's germline CDR1 is SGDLS and CDR2 YYNGEE. Trimming cost V 0 bases and J 2 bases; bases outside gene matches: 5. The CDR3: CASSVDGGRPYEQYF. The DNA for the CDR3 is TGTGCCAGCAGCGTAGATGGCGGGAGACCCTACGAGCAGTACTTC.

This clonotype was recorded a few times. V is TRBV11-2 and J is TRBJ2-6, with D perhaps matching TRBD1 (6 bases). V was clipped by 2 bases and J by 0 bases, with 17 bases between them. Per the germline V gene, CDR1 is SGHAT and CDR2 is FQNNGV. The CDR3 sequence is 19 residues long. This CDR3 reads CASSLWNDRLSSGANVLTF. The CDR3 DNA is TGTGCCAGCAGCTTATGGAACGACAGGCTGAGCTCTGGGGCCAACGTCCTGACTTTC. Complete variable domain (other parts from reference TRBV11-2 and TRBJ2-6): EAGVAQSPRYKIIEKRQSVAFWCNPISGHATLYWYQQILGQGPKLLIQFQNNGVVDDSQLPKDRFSAERLKGVDSTLKIQPAKLEDSAVYLCASSLWNDRLSSGANVLTFGAGSRLTVL.

This clonotype was counted only a few times. The conserved phenylalanine or tryptophan is not found at the CDR3 terminus, so this likely reflects a read error. V usage is TRBV3-1 and J usage is TRBJ2-1, with D unresolved. The CDR3 loop spans 12 amino acids. The ends were cut back, 4 bases at V and 5 bases at J, with 6 bases in the middle. Germline loops: CDR1 LGHDT, CDR2 YNNKEL (reference sequence). CDR3 region: CASSLFDNEQFS. In DNA form, the CDR3 reads TGTGCCAGCAGCCTTTTCGACAATGAGCAGTTCTCC.

This clonotype was found a few times. The chain joins TRBV27 to TRBJ2-7; 10 bases are shared with TRBD2. Germline CDR1 reads MNHEY; CDR2 reads SMNVEV (reference sequence). V was pared by 5 bases and J by 6 bases, with 16 bases of the junction left unmatched. The CDR3 sequence is 17 residues long. The CDR3 region has the DNA TGTGCCAGCAGTCACCTCGGGCTAGCGGGAGTTACTGCCGAGCAGTACTTC. Residues: CASSHLGLAGVTAEQYF.

This clonotype was seen more than once but under ten times. V is TRBV2 and J is TRBJ2-5; 12 bases fit TRBD2. CDR1 and CDR2 (germline): SNHLY, FYNNEI. V lost 4 bases, J lost 3 bases, and 0 bases stayed unmatched. CDR3 length equals 14 residues. CDR3 DNA sequence: TGTGCCAGCAGTGGACTAGCGGGAGAAGAGACCCAGTACTTC. Residues: CASSGLAGEETQYF.

The genes are TRBV7-8 and TRBJ1-5, with a tentative D call TRBD1 (5 bases). Germline CDR1 SGHVS, CDR2 FQNEAQ. Trimming stripped 5 bases from V and 9 bases from J, with 20 bases between. The CDR3 runs 15 residues. The CDR3 nucleotides read TGTGCCAGCAGCGCAAGCAGGGATTTTTGGACGCCCCAGCATTTT. Translated: CASSASRDFWTPQHF.

This clonotype was picked up a small number of times. CDR3 coding DNA: TGCAGTGCTAGAGATGCCCCGGGCTGGGGAGAGACCCAGTACTTC. This codes for CSARDAPGWGETQYF. This sequence joins TRBV20-1 and TRBJ2-5; D uncertain. Deletions cut 0 bases from V and 4 bases from J, with 15 bases between. This CDR3 contains 15 residues. Germline CDR1 and CDR2: DFQATT and SNEGSKA (reference sequence).

This rearrangement joins TRBV11-3 to TRBJ2-2, with D perhaps TRBD1 (5 bases). Germline values: CDR1 SGHNT, CDR2 YENEEA. The CDR3 is 15 residues long. The germline V and J ends were trimmed by 2 bases and 7 bases, with 14 bases remaining between them. CDR3 DNA sequence: TGTGCCAGCAGCTTACAGGGAAATAATGGCGGGGAGCTGTTTTTT. Amino acids: CASSLQGNNGGELFF.

V and J are TRBV27 and TRBJ2-7, with 7 bases that match TRBD1. The germline V gene has CDR1 MNHEY and CDR2 SMNVEV (reference sequence). V lost 6 bases and J lost 6; bases outside the gene matches: 11. This CDR3 contains 14 residues. The CDR3 here is CASSGTALPLEQYF. CDR3 nucleotides: TGTGCCAGCAGCGGGACAGCCCTACCTCTCGAGCAGTACTTC.

J is TRBJ2-2 and V is TRBV5-5, with no clear D. The V end was cut by 3 bases, the J end by 7 bases, with 16 bases between. The CDR3 length is 15 residues. CDR1 is SGHKS, CDR2 YYEKEE, per germline (reference sequence). The CDR3: CASSSHWGTIGELFF. Here the CDR3 DNA reads TGTGCCAGCAGCTCACACTGGGGTACGATCGGGGAGCTGTTTTTT.

In this sample, this clonotype turned up a few times. V is TRBV21-1 and J is TRBJ2-5; TRBD1, the table's D call, was not compared with the DNA. The J call may be incorrect, as the DNA end agrees better with TRBJ2-7. TRBV21-1 is listed as a pseudogene. This CDR3 is 17 amino acids long. This CDR3 reads CASSKLALTGEAYEQYF. The CDR3 region has the DNA TGTGCCAGCAGCAAACTAGCTTTGACAGGGGAGGCCTACGAGCAGTACTTC.

The V and J genes are TRBV6-5 and TRBJ2-7, with 7 positions matching TRBD1. CDR1 is MNHEY and CDR2 is SVGAGI in the germline V gene. The V segment lost 3 bases and the J segment 0 bases; nucleotides outside the gene matches: 11. There are 17 residues in the CDR3. CDR3 sequence (DNA): TGTGCCAGCAGTTATTCGGGTGGGACAGCCTACTCCTACGAGCAGTACTTC. Its translation is CASSYSGGTAYSYEQYF.

V is TRBV11-2 and J is TRBJ1-1; no reliable D call. This CDR3 spans 14 amino acids. The V gene lost 0 bases and the J gene lost 1 base, with 6 bases spanning the gap. The germline V gene encodes CDR1 SGHAT and CDR2 FQNNGV. As DNA, the CDR3 is TGTGCCAGCAGCTTAGAACTGACGAACACTGAAGCTTTCTTT. Amino acid sequence: CASSLELTNTEAFF.

The chain links TRBV4-1 to TRBJ2-5; D possibly matches TRBD1 or TRBD2 (6 bases each). The length of the CDR3 is 16 residues. From germline, CDR1 is MGHRA and CDR2 YSYEKL. The V end was cut by 1 base, the J end by 0 bases, with 12 bases between. CDR3 sequence reads: CASSQGAGHHQETQYF. As DNA, the CDR3 is TGCGCCAGCAGCCAAGGTGCGGGACACCACCAAGAGACCCAGTACTTC.

The rearrangement joins TRBV4-2 to TRBJ1-2, with TRBD1 as a possible D gene (5 bases). The CDR3 extends over 15 amino acids. Looked up from germline, CDR1 is LGHNA and CDR2 is YNFKEQ. V dropped 0 bases and J dropped 4 bases, with 12 bases sitting between them. As DNA, the CDR3 is TGTGCCAGCAGCCAAGATGGGAAGACAGCCTATGGCTACACCTTC. It yields the protein CASSQDGKTAYGYTF.

This chain joins TRBV18 and TRBJ2-2, with D possibly being TRBD2 (6 bases). The germline CDR1 and CDR2 sequences are KGHSH and LQKENI. V gave up 3 bases and J gave up 7 bases, with 15 bases separating them. This CDR3 has 15 residues. CDR3: CASSPVRERVGELFF. The CDR3, as DNA: TGTGCCAGCTCACCGGTACGGGAGCGGGTCGGGGAGCTGTTTTTT.

The gene calls are TRBV30 and TRBJ2-5; perhaps D is TRBD1 or TRBD2 (5 bases each). The CDR3 has 15 residues. V dropped 2 bases and J dropped 5 bases, with 18 bases sitting between them. Germline V gene sequence: CDR1 GTSNPN, CDR2 SVGIG (reference sequence). CDR3 in amino acids: CAWSPEPPGTETQYF. The CDR3 DNA reads TGTGCCTGGAGTCCCGAACCCCCTGGGACCGAGACCCAGTACTTC.

This clonotype showed up many times. The chain combines TRBV12-3 or TRBV12-4 with TRBJ2-1; D is ambiguous. V lost 6 bases and J 1 base, leaving 16 bases between the germline ends. CDR3 size: 16 residues. The CDR3 is CASSRMASASYNEQFF. The CDR3 DNA follows: TGTGCCAGCAGCCGTATGGCTTCGGCTTCCTACAATGAGCAGTTCTTC.

This clonotype was detected a few times. V and J are TRBV12-3 or TRBV12-4 and TRBJ1-2; 7 positions match TRBD1. This CDR3 has 15 amino acids. The J segment lost 1 base and the V segment lost 2 bases, leaving 4 bases of the junction unmatched. CDR3 DNA sequence: TGTGCCAGCAGTTTACGGGACAGCCTTAACTATGGCTACACCTTC. This gives the protein CASSLRDSLNYGYTF.

The chain combines TRBV5-6 with TRBJ1-5, with 7 bases fitting TRBD1. The CDR3 has 15 amino acids. V was pared by 3 bases and J by 0 bases, with 3 bases of the junction left unmatched. Germline CDR1 SGHDT, CDR2 YYEEEE. This CDR3 reads CASSSQGNSNQPQHF. DNA of the CDR3: TGTGCCAGCAGCTCACAGGGGAATAGCAATCAGCCCCAGCATTTT.

This clonotype was counted only a few times. J is TRBJ2-3 and V is TRBV7-9, with 15 bases aligning to TRBD2. After removal of 4 bases from V and 0 bases from J, the junction contained 2 bases not matched to a gene. Germline values: CDR1 SEHNR, CDR2 FQNEAQ (reference sequence). CDR3 size: 17 residues. DNA for the CDR3: TGTGCCAGCAGCTCGGGACTAGCGGGGGGAAGCACAGATACGCAGTATTTT. Amino acids: CASSSGLAGGSTDTQYF.